Listed below are T cell receptor beta chains from one sample, sequenced in a study of CD8 T cells in Susac syndrome. TCRdb passed the immunoSEQ multiplex PCR reads through MiXCR, listing each CDR3 protein once. The sample includes 130,000 to 150,000 distinct CDR3 sequences, roughly 94% of them seen just once. Source material: CD4+ T cells from PBMCs. The receptors stem from a human donor in good health. CDR3s include the opening cysteine and the closing phenylalanine or tryptophan. The D gene is left open where the match is weak. The listing skips clone size in some rows; elsewhere it reads once, few, many or a size class.

cdr3_aa: CATSRFRETQYF; cdr3_nt: TGTGCCACCAGCAGGTTCCGGGAGACCCAGTACTTC; d_call: -; clone_size: once; v_call: TRBV15; j_call: TRBJ2-5
cdr3_aa: CASSLRRGNTEAFF; cdr3_nt: TGTGCCAGCAGCCTAAGGAGAGGGAACACTGAAGCTTTCTTT; d_call: -; clone_size: once; v_call: TRBV7-2; j_call: TRBJ1-1
cdr3_aa: CASRRSGTGANYGYTF; cdr3_nt: TGTGCCAGCAGGCGATCCGGGACAGGGGCGAACTATGGCTACACCTTC; d_call: TRBD1; clone_size: -; v_call: TRBV12-3/TRBV12-4; j_call: TRBJ1-2
cdr3_aa: CASSQLLGPQETQYF; cdr3_nt: TGTGCCAGCAGCCAGTTGCTGGGTCCTCAAGAGACCCAGTACTTC; d_call: -; clone_size: -; v_call: TRBV14; j_call: TRBJ2-5
cdr3_aa: CASSPPGRASGTDTQYF; cdr3_nt: TGTGCCAGCAGCCCCCCCGGAAGGGCTAGCGGCACAGATACGCAGTATTTT; d_call: -; clone_size: -; v_call: TRBV13; j_call: TRBJ2-3
cdr3_aa: CASSESPLNIQYF; cdr3_nt: TGTGCCAGCAGTGAAAGTCCACTAAACATTCAGTACTTC; d_call: -; clone_size: -; v_call: TRBV2; j_call: TRBJ2-4
cdr3_aa: CASTTSGGNEQFF; cdr3_nt: TGCGCCAGCACCACTAGCGGGGGGAATGAGCAGTTCTTC; d_call: TRBD2; clone_size: -; v_call: TRBV5-1; j_call: TRBJ2-1
cdr3_aa: CASSVTPGPGEQYF; cdr3_nt: TGTGCCAGCAGCGTAACTCCGGGGCCTGGCGAGCAGTACTTC; d_call: -; clone_size: -; v_call: TRBV9; j_call: TRBJ2-7
cdr3_aa: CASSALQKNIQYF; cdr3_nt: TGTGCCAGCAGTGCTCTACAGAAAAACATTCAGTACTTC; d_call: -; clone_size: -; v_call: TRBV2; j_call: TRBJ2-4
cdr3_aa: CSALDRVRNTIYF; cdr3_nt: TGCAGTGCTTTGGACAGGGTTAGGAACACCATATATTTT; d_call: TRBD1; clone_size: -; v_call: TRBV20-1; j_call: TRBJ1-3
cdr3_aa: CASSSLTGIEQYF; cdr3_nt: TGCGCCAGCAGCTCCTTAACAGGGATCGAGCAGTACTTC; d_call: -; clone_size: -; v_call: TRBV5-1; j_call: TRBJ2-7
cdr3_aa: CASSLHPGAGEAGEQYF; cdr3_nt: TGTGCCAGCTCACTCCACCCGGGTGCGGGAGAGGCGGGGGAGCAGTACTTC; d_call: TRBD2; clone_size: -; v_call: TRBV18; j_call: TRBJ2-7
cdr3_aa: CATSDTGYQETQYF; cdr3_nt: TGTGCCACCAGTGATACGGGATACCAAGAGACCCAGTACTTC; d_call: -; clone_size: once; v_call: TRBV24-1; j_call: TRBJ2-5
cdr3_aa: CASSMDRGYGYTF; cdr3_nt: TGTGCCAGCAGCATGGACAGGGGTTATGGCTACACCTTC; d_call: TRBD1; clone_size: once; v_call: TRBV5-4; j_call: TRBJ1-2
cdr3_aa: CSVGRTDRVYGYTF; cdr3_nt: TGCAGCGTTGGTCGCACGGACAGGGTCTATGGCTACACCTTC; d_call: TRBD1; clone_size: -; v_call: TRBV29-1; j_call: TRBJ1-2
cdr3_aa: CASSQGLHQPQHF; cdr3_nt: TGCGCCAGCAGCCAAGGTCTTCATCAGCCCCAGCATTTT; d_call: -; clone_size: -; v_call: TRBV4-1; j_call: TRBJ1-5
cdr3_aa: CASSVDRDEKLFF; cdr3_nt: TGTGCCAGCAGCGTGGACAGGGATGAAAAACTGTTTTTT; d_call: TRBD1; clone_size: -; v_call: TRBV5-4; j_call: TRBJ1-4
cdr3_aa: CASSQVAGTNTGELFF; cdr3_nt: TGCGCCAGCAGCCAGGTAGCGGGGACGAACACCGGGGAGCTGTTTTTT; d_call: TRBD2; clone_size: -; v_call: TRBV4-1; j_call: TRBJ2-2
cdr3_aa: CASSLGTFTGELFF; cdr3_nt: TGTGCCAGCAGCCTTGGGACTTTTACCGGGGAGCTGTTTTTT; d_call: -; clone_size: -; v_call: TRBV3-1; j_call: TRBJ2-2
cdr3_aa: CASSPRPSQVLAKNIQYF; cdr3_nt: TGTGCCAGCAGTCCACGACCTTCCCAGGTTCTAGCCAAAAACATTCAGTACTTC; d_call: -; clone_size: -; v_call: TRBV12-3/TRBV12-4; j_call: TRBJ2-4
cdr3_aa: CASSLASGQGSFYGYTF; cdr3_nt: TGCGCCAGCAGCTTGGCCTCAGGACAGGGGAGTTTCTATGGCTACACCTTC; d_call: TRBD1; clone_size: -; v_call: TRBV5-1; j_call: TRBJ1-2
cdr3_aa: CAWSVQLSYEQYF; cdr3_nt: TGTGCCTGGAGTGTACAACTATCCTACGAGCAGTACTTC; d_call: -; clone_size: -; v_call: TRBV30; j_call: TRBJ2-7
cdr3_aa: CSARDYLAAWGETQYF; cdr3_nt: TGCAGTGCTAGAGATTACCTAGCGGCGTGGGGAGAGACCCAGTACTTC; d_call: TRBD2; clone_size: -; v_call: TRBV20-1; j_call: TRBJ2-5
cdr3_aa: CASSEIRAHGEQYF; cdr3_nt: TGTGCCAGCAGTGAAATCAGGGCCCACGGCGAGCAGTACTTC; d_call: -; clone_size: -; v_call: TRBV2; j_call: TRBJ2-7
cdr3_aa: CSAQFSLQETQYF; cdr3_nt: TGCAGTGCCCAGTTCAGCCTCCAAGAGACCCAGTACTTC; d_call: -; clone_size: -; v_call: TRBV20-1; j_call: TRBJ2-5
cdr3_aa: CATSGGPSGNTIYF; cdr3_nt: TGTGCCACCTCGGGCGGACCCTCTGGAAACACCATATATTTT; d_call: -; clone_size: -; v_call: TRBV19; j_call: TRBJ1-3
cdr3_aa: CASSWREGRGEETQYF; cdr3_nt: TGTGCCAGCAGCTGGCGGGAGGGCCGAGGGGAAGAGACCCAGTACTTC; d_call: TRBD2; clone_size: -; v_call: TRBV13; j_call: TRBJ2-5
cdr3_aa: CASSKSGTSGFGEQFF; cdr3_nt: TGTGCCAGCAGTAAATCCGGGACTAGCGGTTTCGGCGAGCAGTTCTTC; d_call: TRBD2; clone_size: -; v_call: TRBV7-7; j_call: TRBJ2-1
cdr3_aa: CASSSNTGELFF; cdr3_nt: TGTGCCAGCAGTTCGAACACCGGGGAGCTGTTTTTT; d_call: -; clone_size: -; v_call: TRBV6-2/TRBV6-3; j_call: TRBJ2-2
cdr3_aa: CASSLGASYQETQYF; cdr3_nt: TGTGCCAGCAGCTTAGGGGCCTCGTACCAAGAGACCCAGTACTTC; d_call: -; clone_size: -; v_call: TRBV7-9; j_call: TRBJ2-5
cdr3_aa: CASSSPQGPGLPLNTDTQYF; cdr3_nt: TGCGCCAGCAGCAGCCCACAGGGACCGGGACTACCCTTGAACACAGATACGCAGTATTTT; d_call: -; clone_size: -; v_call: TRBV5-1; j_call: TRBJ2-3
cdr3_aa: CASSLALTGHYGYTF; cdr3_nt: TGTGCCAGCAGCTTAGCGCTGACAGGACATTATGGCTACACCTTC; d_call: -; clone_size: -; v_call: TRBV7-2; j_call: TRBJ1-2
cdr3_aa: CAWSVHKVGRARDTQYF; cdr3_nt: TGTGCCTGGAGTGTACATAAGGTCGGGAGGGCCAGAGATACGCAGTATTTT; d_call: TRBD2; clone_size: -; v_call: TRBV30; j_call: TRBJ2-3
cdr3_aa: CRSCEAVRELFF; cdr3_nt: TGCAGAAGTTGTGAGGCAGTTCGTGAGCTGTTTTTT; d_call: -; clone_size: -; v_call: TRBV29-1; j_call: TRBJ2-2
cdr3_aa: CASSQGGRSYEQYF; cdr3_nt: TGTGCCAGCAGTCAAGGTGGCAGGTCCTACGAGCAGTACTTC; d_call: -; clone_size: -; v_call: TRBV2; j_call: TRBJ2-7
cdr3_aa: CSASLGGTEAFF; cdr3_nt: TGCAGTGCTAGCCTCGGGGGCACTGAAGCTTTCTTT; d_call: -; clone_size: -; v_call: TRBV20-1; j_call: TRBJ1-1
cdr3_aa: CASSLAQARRSYEQYF; cdr3_nt: TGTGCCAGCAGCTTGGCACAGGCCCGTAGATCCTACGAGCAGTACTTC; d_call: -; clone_size: -; v_call: TRBV5-6; j_call: TRBJ2-7
cdr3_aa: CASSSQTPRLF; cdr3_nt: TGTGCCAGCAGTTCACAGACTCCTCGGCTCTTC; d_call: -; clone_size: -; v_call: TRBV4-2; j_call: TRBJ2-1
cdr3_aa: CASKLTGGIFGYTF; cdr3_nt: TGTGCCAGCAAACTGACAGGGGGCATCTTTGGCTACACCTTC; d_call: TRBD1; clone_size: -; v_call: TRBV27; j_call: TRBJ1-2
cdr3_aa: CASSFTYETGELFF; cdr3_nt: TGTGCCAGCAGTTTTACGTACGAGACCGGGGAGCTGTTTTTT; d_call: -; clone_size: -; v_call: TRBV27; j_call: TRBJ2-2
cdr3_aa: CSVQTGANVLTF; cdr3_nt: TGCAGCGTCCAAACTGGGGCCAACGTCCTGACTTTC; d_call: -; clone_size: -; v_call: TRBV29-1; j_call: TRBJ2-6
cdr3_aa: CATSRDLGLATGELFF; cdr3_nt: TGTGCCACCAGCAGAGATCTAGGCTTAGCCACCGGGGAGCTGTTTTTT; d_call: -; clone_size: -; v_call: TRBV15; j_call: TRBJ2-2
cdr3_aa: CASSQPLAGGGPEAFF; cdr3_nt: TGTGCCAGCAGCCAACCACTAGCAGGGGGCGGCCCTGAAGCTTTCTTT; d_call: TRBD1; clone_size: -; v_call: TRBV3-1; j_call: TRBJ1-1
cdr3_aa: CASIVERESEQFF; cdr3_nt: TGTGCCAGCATCGTCGAGCGGGAGAGTGAGCAGTTCTTC; d_call: TRBD2; clone_size: -; v_call: TRBV2; j_call: TRBJ2-1
cdr3_aa: CASSMAVANTGELFF; cdr3_nt: TGTGCCAGTAGTATGGCGGTCGCGAACACCGGGGAGCTGTTTTTT; d_call: -; clone_size: -; v_call: TRBV19; j_call: TRBJ2-2
cdr3_aa: CASTPGRWGGEQFF; cdr3_nt: TGTGCCAGCACCCCGGGGAGGTGGGGTGGGGAGCAGTTCTTC; d_call: -; clone_size: -; v_call: TRBV9; j_call: TRBJ2-1
cdr3_aa: CASSSTQLARYEQYF; cdr3_nt: TGTGCCAGCAGCTCCACCCAGCTAGCGAGGTACGAGCAGTACTTC; d_call: -; clone_size: -; v_call: TRBV12-3/TRBV12-4; j_call: TRBJ2-7
cdr3_aa: CASIGSSGHTDTQYF; cdr3_nt: TGTGCCAGCATCGGTAGCAGTGGGCACACAGATACGCAGTATTTT; d_call: -; clone_size: -; v_call: TRBV2; j_call: TRBJ2-3
cdr3_aa: CASSLTGGGENEAFF; cdr3_nt: TGTGCCAGCAGCTTAACGGGAGGGGGTGAAAATGAAGCTTTCTTT; d_call: -; clone_size: -; v_call: TRBV7-3; j_call: TRBJ1-1
cdr3_aa: CASSGTLQETQYF; cdr3_nt: TGTGCCAGCAGTGGGACTCTCCAAGAGACCCAGTACTTC; d_call: -; clone_size: -; v_call: TRBV12-3/TRBV12-4; j_call: TRBJ2-5
cdr3_aa: CASRAVAKNIQYF; cdr3_nt: TGTGCCTCCCGGGCAGTTGCCAAAAACATTCAGTACTTC; d_call: -; clone_size: -; v_call: TRBV19; j_call: TRBJ2-4